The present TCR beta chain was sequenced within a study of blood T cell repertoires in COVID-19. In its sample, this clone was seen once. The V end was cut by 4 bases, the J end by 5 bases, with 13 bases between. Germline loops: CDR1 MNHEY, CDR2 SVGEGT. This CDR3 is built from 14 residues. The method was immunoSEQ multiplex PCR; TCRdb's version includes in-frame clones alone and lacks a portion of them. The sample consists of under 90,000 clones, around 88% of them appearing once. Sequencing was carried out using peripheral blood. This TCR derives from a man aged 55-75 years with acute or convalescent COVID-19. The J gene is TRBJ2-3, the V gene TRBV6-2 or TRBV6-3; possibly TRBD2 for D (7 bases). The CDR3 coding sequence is TGTGCCAGCAGTTCGCGGGGGCCGATAGATACGCAGTATTTT. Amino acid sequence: CASSSRGPIDTQYF.